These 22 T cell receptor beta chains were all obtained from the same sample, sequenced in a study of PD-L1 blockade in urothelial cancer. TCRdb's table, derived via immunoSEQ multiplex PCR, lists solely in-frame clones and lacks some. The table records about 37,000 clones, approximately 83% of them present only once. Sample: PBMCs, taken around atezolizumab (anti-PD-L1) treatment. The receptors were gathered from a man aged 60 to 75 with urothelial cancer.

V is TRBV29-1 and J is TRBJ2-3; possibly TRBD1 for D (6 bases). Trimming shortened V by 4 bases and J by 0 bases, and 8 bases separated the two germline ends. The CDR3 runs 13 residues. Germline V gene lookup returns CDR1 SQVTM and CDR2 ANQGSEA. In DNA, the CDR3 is TGCAGCGTTGGGGACACCAGCACAGATACGCAGTATTTT. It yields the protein CSVGDTSTDTQYF.

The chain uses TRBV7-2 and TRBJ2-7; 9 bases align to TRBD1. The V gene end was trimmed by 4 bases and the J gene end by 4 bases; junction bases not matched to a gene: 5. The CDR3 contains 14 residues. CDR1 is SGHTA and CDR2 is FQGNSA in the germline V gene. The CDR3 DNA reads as TGTGCCAGCAGCTCCGACGGGACAGGGTACGAGCAGTACTTC. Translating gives CASSSDGTGYEQYF.

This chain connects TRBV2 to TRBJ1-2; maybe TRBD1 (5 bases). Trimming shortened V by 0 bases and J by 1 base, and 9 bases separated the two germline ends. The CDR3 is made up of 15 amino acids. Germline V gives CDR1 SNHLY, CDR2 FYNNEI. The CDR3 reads CASSEAGGFNYGYTF. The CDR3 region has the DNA TGTGCCAGCAGTGAAGCCGGGGGGTTTAACTATGGCTACACCTTC.

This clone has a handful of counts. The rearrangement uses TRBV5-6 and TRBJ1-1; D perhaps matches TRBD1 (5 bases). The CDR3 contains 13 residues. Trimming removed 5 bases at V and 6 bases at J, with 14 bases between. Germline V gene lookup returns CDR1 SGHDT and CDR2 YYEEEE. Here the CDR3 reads CASRRQGGAEAFF. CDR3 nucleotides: TGTGCCAGCAGGCGGCAGGGCGGGGCTGAAGCTTTCTTT.

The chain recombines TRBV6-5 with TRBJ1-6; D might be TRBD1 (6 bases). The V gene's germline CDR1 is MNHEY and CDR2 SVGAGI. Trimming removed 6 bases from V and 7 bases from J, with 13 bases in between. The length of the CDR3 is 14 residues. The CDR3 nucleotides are TGTGCCAGCAGCCGGAACAGGGAGAATTCACCCCTCCACTTT. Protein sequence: CASSRNRENSPLHF.

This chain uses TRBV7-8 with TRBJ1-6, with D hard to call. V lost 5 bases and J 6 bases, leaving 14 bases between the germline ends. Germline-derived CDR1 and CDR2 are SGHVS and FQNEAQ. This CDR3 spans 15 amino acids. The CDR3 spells CASSHQETPNSPLHF. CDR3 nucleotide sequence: TGTGCCAGCAGCCACCAGGAAACCCCTAATTCACCCCTCCACTTT.

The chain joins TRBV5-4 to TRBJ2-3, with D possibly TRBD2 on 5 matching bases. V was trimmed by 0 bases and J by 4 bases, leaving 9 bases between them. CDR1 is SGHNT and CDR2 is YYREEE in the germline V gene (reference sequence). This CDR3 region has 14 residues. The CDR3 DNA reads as TGTGCCAGCAGCTTGGCCGGGGTCTCAGATACGCAGTATTTT. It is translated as CASSLAGVSDTQYF.

The CDR3, as DNA: TGTGCCTGGGTCAGGGATAACTATGGCTACACCTTC. This translates into CAWVRDNYGYTF. The chain carries TRBV30 and TRBJ1-2, with a possible D match to TRBD1 (5 bases). V lost 5 bases to trimming and J lost 1 base, with 8 bases between them. The CDR3 sequence is 12 residues long. From germline, CDR1 is GTSNPN and CDR2 SVGIG (reference sequence).

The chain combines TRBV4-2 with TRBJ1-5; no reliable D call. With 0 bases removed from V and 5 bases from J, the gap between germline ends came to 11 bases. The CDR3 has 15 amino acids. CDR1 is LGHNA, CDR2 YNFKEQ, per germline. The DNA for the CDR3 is TGTGCCAGCAGCCAAGATGGAGGGTGGGATCAGCCCCAGCATTTT. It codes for CASSQDGGWDQPQHF.

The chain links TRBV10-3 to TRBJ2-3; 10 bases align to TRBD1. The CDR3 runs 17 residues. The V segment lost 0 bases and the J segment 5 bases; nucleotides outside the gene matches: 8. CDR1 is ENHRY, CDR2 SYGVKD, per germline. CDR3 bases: TGTGCCATCAGTGAGTCGCCCGGGACAGGGGCTCGAGATACGCAGTATTTT. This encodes CAISESPGTGARDTQYF.

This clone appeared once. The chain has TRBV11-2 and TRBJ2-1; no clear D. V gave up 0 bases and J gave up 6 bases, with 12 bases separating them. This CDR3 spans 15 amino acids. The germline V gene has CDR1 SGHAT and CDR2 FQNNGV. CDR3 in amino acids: CASSLEASASNEQFF. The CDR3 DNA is TGTGCCAGCAGCTTAGAAGCTAGTGCCTCCAATGAGCAGTTCTTC.

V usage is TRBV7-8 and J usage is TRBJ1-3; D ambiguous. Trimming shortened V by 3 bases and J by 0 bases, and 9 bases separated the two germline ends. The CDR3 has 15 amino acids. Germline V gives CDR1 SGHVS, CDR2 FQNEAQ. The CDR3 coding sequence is TGTGCCAGCAGCTTGTCGGGGATCTCTGGAAACACCATATATTTT. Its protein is CASSLSGISGNTIYF.

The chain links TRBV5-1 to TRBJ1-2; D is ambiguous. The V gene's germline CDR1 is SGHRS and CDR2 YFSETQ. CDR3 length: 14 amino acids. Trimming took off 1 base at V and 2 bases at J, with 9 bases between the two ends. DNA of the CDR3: TGCGCCAGCAGCTTGACAGCGGAAAACTATGGCTACACCTTC. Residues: CASSLTAENYGYTF.

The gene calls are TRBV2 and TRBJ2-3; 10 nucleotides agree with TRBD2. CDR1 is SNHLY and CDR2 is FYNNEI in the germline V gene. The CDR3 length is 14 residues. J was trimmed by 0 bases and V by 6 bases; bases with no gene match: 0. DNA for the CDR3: TGTGCCAGCAGGGGACTAGCGAGCACAGATACGCAGTATTTT. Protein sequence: CASRGLASTDTQYF.

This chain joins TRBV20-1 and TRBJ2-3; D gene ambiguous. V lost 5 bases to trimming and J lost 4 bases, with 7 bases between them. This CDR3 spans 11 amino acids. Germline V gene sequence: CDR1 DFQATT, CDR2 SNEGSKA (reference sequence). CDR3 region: CSALQSDTQYF. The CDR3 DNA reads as TGCAGTGCTCTGCAGTCAGATACGCAGTATTTT.

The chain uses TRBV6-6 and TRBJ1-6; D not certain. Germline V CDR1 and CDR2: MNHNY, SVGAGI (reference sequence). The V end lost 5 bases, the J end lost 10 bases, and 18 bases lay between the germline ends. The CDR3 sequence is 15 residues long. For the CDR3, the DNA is TGTGCCAGCAGTCTAGGTGTGCTCAGTTCCTCACCCCTCCACTTT. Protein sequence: CASSLGVLSSSPLHF.

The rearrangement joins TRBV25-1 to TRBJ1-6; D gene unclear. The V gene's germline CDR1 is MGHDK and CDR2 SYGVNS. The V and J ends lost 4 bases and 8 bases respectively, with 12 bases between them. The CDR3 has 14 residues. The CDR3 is CASSGRVSDSPLHF. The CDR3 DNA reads TGTGCCAGCAGTGGGAGGGTTTCGGATTCACCCCTCCACTTT.

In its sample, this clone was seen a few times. CDR3 protein: CASTTLGRADYGYTF. The CDR3, as DNA: TGTGCCAGCACTACGCTGGGCAGGGCAGATTATGGCTACACCTTC. This chain uses TRBV19 with TRBJ1-2, with D maybe TRBD1 (5 bases). This CDR3 comprises 15 residues. Germline CDR1 LNHDA, CDR2 SQIVND (reference sequence). V lost 9 bases and J lost 5, with 22 bases in between.

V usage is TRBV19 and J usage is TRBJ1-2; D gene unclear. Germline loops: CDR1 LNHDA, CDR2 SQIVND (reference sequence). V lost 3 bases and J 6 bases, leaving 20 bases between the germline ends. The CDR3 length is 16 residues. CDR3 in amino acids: CASSMAGSPELNGYTF. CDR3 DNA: TGTGCCAGTAGTATGGCCGGGTCTCCGGAATTAAATGGCTACACCTTC. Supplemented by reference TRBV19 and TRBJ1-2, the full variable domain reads DGGITQSPKYLFRKEGQNVTLSCEQNLNHDAMYWYRQDPGQGLRLIYYSQIVNDFQKGDIAEGYSVSREKKESFPLTVTSAQKNPTAFYLCASSMAGSPELNGYTFGSGTRLTVV.

The CDR3 DNA sequence: TGTGCCAGCAGCTTAGCTTCCCCTAGCATAGGGGGGACCCAGTACTTC. Amino acids: CASSLASPSIGGTQYF. The chain recombines TRBV7-8 with TRBJ2-5, with a possible D match to TRBD1 (6 bases). V gave up 0 bases and J gave up 7 bases, with 18 bases separating them. The CDR3 covers 16 residues. Germline values: CDR1 SGHVS, CDR2 FQNEAQ.

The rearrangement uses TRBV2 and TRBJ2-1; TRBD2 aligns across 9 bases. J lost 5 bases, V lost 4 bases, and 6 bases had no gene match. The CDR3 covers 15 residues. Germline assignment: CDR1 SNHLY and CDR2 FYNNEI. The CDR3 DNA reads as TGTGCCAGCAGTGTAGGCGGGGGGGCAAACAATGAGCAGTTCTTC. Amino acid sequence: CASSVGGGANNEQFF. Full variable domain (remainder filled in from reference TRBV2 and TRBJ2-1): EPEVTQTPSHQVTQMGQEVILRCVPISNHLYFYWYRQILGQKVEFLVSFYNNEISEKSEIFDDQFSVERPDGSNFTLKIRSTKLEDSAMYFCASSVGGGANNEQFFGPGTRLTVL.

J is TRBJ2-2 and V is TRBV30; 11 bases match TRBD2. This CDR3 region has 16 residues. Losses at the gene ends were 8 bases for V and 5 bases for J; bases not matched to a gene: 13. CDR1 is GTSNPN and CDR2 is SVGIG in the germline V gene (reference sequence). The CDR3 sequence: CAVTSGGYRGTGELFF. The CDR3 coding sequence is TGTGCCGTCACTAGCGGGGGATACCGAGGGACCGGGGAGCTGTTTTTT.